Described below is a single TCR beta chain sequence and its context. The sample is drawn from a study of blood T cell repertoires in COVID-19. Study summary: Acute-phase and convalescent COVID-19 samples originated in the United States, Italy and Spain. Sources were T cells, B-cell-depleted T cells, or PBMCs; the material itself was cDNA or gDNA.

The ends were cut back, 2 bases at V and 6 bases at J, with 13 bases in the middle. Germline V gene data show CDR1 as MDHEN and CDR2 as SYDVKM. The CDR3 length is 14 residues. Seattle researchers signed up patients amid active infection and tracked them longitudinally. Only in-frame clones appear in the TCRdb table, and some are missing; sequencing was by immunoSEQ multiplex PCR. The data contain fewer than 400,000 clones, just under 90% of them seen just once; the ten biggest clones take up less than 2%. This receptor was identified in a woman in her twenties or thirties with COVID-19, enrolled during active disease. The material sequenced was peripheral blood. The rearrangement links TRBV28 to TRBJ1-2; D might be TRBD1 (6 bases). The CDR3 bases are TGTGCCAGCAGTTTAGCCGGGGGGCTTGATGGCTACACCTTC. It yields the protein CASSLAGGLDGYTF.